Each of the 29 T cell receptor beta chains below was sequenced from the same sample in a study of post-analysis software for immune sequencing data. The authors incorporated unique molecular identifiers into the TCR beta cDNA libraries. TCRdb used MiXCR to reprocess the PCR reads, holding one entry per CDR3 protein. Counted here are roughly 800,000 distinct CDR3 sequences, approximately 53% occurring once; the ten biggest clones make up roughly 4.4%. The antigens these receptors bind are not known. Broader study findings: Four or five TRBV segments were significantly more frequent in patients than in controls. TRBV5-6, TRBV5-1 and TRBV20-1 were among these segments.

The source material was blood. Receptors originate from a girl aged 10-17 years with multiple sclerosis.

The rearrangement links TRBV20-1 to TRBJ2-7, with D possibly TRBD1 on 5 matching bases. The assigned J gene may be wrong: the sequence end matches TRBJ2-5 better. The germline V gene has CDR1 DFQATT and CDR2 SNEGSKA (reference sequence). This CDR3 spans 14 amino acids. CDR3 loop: CSASLTVKKETQYF. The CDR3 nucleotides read TGCAGTGCTAGTTTGACAGTGAAAAAAGAGACCCAGTACTTC.

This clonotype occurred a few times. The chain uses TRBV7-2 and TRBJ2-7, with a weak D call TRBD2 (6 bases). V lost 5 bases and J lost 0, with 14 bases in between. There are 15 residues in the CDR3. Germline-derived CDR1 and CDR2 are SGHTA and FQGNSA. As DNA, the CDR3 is TGTGCCAGCAGCACGCGGGTTAGCGGCTCCTACGAGCAGTACTTC. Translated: CASSTRVSGSYEQYF.

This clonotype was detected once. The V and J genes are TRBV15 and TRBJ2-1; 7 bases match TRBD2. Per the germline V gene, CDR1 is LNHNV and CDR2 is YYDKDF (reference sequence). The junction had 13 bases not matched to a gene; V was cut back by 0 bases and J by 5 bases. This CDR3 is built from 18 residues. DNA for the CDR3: TGTGCCACCAGCAGAGATCAGTTAGGGGTAGCGGGTCACAATGAGCAGTTCTTC. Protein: CATSRDQLGVAGHNEQFF.

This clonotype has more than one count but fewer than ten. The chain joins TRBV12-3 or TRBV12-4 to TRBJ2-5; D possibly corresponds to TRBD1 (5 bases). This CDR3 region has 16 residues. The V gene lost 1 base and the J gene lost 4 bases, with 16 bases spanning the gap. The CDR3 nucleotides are TGTGCCAGCAGTTTAGGGGCGGTTGGGGCGATAGAGACCCAGTACTTC. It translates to CASSLGAVGAIETQYF.

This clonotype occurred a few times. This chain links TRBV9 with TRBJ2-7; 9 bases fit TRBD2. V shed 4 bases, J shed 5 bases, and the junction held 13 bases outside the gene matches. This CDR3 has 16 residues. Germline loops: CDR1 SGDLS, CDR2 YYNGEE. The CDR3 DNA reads TGTGCCAGCAGCCCTTCGTTTGCGGGACTAGCAAACGAGCAGTACTTC. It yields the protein CASSPSFAGLANEQYF.

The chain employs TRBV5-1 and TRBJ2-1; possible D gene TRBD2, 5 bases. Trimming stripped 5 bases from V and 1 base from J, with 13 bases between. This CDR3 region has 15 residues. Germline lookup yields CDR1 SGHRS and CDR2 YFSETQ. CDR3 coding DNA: TGCGCCAGCAGTCGGATAGCGAGGTCCTACAATGAGCAGTTCTTC. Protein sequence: CASSRIARSYNEQFF.

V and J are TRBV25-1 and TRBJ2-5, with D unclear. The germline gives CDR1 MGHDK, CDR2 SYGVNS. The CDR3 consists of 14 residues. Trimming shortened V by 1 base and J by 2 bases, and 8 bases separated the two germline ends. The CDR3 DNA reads TGTGCCAGCAGTGAATGGAAGGATCAAGAGACCCAGTACTTC. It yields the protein CASSEWKDQETQYF.

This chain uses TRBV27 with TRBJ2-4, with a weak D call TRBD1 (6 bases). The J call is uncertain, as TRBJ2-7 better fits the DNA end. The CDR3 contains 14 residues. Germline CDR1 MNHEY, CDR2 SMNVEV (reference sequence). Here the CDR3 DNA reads TGTGCCAGCAGTTTATGGACACAGGGTTTCGAGCAGTACTTC. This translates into CASSLWTQGFEQYF.

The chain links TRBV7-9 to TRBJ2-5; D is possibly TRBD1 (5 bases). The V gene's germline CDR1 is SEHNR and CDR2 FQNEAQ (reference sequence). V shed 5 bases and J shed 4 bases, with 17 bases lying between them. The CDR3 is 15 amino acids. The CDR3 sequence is CASSSPTGSVETQYF. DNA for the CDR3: TGTGCCAGCAGCAGTCCCACAGGCAGCGTAGAGACCCAGTACTTC.

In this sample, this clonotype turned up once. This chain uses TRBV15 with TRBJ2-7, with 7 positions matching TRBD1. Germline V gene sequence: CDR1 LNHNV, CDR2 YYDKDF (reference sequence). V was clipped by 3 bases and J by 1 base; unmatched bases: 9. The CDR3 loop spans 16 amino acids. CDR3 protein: CATSRPQGQDSYEQYF. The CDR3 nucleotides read TGTGCCACCAGCAGGCCCCAAGGACAGGATTCCTACGAGCAGTACTTC.

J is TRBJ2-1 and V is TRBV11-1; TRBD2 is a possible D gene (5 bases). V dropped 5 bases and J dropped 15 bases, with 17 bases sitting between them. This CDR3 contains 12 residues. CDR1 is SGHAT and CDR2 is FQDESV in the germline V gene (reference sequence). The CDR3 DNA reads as TGTGCCAGCAGCATAGACGGAGGTTTCCCGTTCTTC. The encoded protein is CASSIDGGFPFF.

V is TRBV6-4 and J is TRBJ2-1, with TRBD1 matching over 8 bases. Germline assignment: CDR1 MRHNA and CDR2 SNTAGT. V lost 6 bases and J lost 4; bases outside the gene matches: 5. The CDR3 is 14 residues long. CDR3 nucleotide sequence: TGTGCCAGCAGCGGGGACAGGCGGTACAATGAGCAGTTCTTC. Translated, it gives CASSGDRRYNEQFF.

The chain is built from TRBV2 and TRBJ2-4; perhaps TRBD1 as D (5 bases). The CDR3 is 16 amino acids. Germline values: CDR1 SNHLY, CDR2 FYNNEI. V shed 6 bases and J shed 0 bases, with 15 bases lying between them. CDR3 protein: CASSETRQLAKNIQYF. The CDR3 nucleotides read TGTGCCAGCAGCGAAACTCGACAGCTAGCCAAAAACATTCAGTACTTC.

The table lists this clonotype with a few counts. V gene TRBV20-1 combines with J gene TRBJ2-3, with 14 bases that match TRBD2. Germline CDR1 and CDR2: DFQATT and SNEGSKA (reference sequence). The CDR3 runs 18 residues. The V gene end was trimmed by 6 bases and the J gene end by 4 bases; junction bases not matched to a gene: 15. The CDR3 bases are TGCAGTGCAACGACCCCGGGACTAGCGGGAGCTCAGGCAGATACGCAGTATTTT. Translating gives CSATTPGLAGAQADTQYF.

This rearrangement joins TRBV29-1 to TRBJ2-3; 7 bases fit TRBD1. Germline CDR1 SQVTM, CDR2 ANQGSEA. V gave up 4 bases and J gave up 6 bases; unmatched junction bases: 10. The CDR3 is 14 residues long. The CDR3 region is CSVVDRDEGDTQYF. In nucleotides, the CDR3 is TGCAGCGTTGTTGACAGGGACGAGGGTGATACGCAGTATTTT.

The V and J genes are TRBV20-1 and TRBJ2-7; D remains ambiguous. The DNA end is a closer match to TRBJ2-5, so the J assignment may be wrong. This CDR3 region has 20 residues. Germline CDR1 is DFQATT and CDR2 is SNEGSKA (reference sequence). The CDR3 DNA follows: TGCAGTGCTAGGGCGACGCGTGGGGTGTATAAACACGCCGGCGGAGAGACCCAGTACTTC. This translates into CSARATRGVYKHAGGETQYF.

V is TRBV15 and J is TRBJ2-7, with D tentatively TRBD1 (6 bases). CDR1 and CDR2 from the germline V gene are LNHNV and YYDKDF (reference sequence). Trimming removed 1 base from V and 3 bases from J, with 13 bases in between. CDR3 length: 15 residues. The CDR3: CATSRAQGALYEQYF. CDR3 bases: TGTGCCACCAGCAGAGCACAGGGAGCCCTCTACGAGCAGTACTTC.

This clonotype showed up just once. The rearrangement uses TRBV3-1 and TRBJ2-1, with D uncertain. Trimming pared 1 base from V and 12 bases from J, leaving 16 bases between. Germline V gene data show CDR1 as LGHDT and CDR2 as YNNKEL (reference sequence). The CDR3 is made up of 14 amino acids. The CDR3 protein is CASSQGSPQVRQFF. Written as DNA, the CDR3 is TGTGCCAGCAGCCAAGGGTCCCCGCAGGTTCGGCAGTTCTTC.

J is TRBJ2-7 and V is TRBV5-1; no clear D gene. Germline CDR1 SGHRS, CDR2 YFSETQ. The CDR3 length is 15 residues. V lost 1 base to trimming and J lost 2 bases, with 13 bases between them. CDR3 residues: CASSLSHVPTYEQYF. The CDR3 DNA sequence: TGCGCCAGCAGCTTGTCCCACGTTCCTACCTACGAGCAGTACTTC. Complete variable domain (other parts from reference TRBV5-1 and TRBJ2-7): KAGVTQTPRYLIKTRGQQVTLSCSPISGHRSVSWYQQTPGQGLQFLFEYFSETQRNKGNFPGRFSGRQFSNSRSEMNVSTLELGDSALYLCASSLSHVPTYEQYFGPGTRLTVT.

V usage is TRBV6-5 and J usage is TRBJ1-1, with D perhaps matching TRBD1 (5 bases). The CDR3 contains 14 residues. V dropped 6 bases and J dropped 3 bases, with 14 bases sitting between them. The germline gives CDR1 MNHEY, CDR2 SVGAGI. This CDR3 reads CASRSEGQYTEAFF. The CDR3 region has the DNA TGTGCCAGCAGGTCGGAGGGGCAGTACACTGAAGCTTTCTTT.

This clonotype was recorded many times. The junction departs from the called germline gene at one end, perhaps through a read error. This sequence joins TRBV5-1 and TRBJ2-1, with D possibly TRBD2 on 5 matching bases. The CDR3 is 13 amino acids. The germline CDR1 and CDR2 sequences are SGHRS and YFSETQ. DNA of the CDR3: TGTGCCAGCAGTTTAGCCCGGGGCAATGAGCAGTTCTTC. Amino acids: CASSLARGNEQFF.

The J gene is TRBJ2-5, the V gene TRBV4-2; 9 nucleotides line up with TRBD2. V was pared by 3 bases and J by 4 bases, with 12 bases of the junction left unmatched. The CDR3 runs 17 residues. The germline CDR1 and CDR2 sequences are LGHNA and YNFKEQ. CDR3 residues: CASSHSRASGMGETQYF. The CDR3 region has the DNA TGTGCCAGCAGCCATTCCAGGGCTAGCGGGATGGGAGAGACCCAGTACTTC.

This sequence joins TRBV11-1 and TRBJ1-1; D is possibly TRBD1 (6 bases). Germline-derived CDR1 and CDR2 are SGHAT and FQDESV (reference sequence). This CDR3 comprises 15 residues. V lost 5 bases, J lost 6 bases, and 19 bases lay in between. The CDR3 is CASSQRRGWVAEAFF. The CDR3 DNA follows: TGTGCCAGCAGCCAGCGCAGGGGATGGGTCGCTGAAGCTTTCTTT.

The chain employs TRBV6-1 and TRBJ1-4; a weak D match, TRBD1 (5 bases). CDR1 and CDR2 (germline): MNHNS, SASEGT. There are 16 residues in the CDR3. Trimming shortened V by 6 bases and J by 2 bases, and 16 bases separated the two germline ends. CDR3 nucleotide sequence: TGTGCCAGCAGCGATGGGACCCGGGGGACTAATGAAAAACTGTTTTTT. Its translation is CASSDGTRGTNEKLFF.

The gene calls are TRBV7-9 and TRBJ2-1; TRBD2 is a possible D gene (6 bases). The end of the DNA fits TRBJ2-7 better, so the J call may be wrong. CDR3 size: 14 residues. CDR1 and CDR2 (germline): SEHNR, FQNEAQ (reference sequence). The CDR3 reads CASTRNGGTYEQYF. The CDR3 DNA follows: TGTGCCAGCACACGGAACGGAGGGACCTACGAGCAGTACTTC.

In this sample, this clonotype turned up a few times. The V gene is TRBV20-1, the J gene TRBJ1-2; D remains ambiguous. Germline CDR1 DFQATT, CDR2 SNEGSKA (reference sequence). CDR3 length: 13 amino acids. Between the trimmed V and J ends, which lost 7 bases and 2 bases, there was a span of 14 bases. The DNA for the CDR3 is TGCAGTGGGACCCTCATCCCCAACTATGGCTACACCTTC. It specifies CSGTLIPNYGYTF.

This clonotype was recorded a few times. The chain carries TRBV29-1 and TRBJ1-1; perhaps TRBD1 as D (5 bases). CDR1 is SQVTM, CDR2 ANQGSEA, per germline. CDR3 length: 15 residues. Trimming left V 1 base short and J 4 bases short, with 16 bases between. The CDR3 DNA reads TGCAGCGTTGAAGGGATTCCCGACAGATTCACTGAAGCTTTCTTT. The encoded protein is CSVEGIPDRFTEAFF.

CDR3 region: CASSLGLAAVNEQFF. CDR3 bases: TGTGCCAGCAGTCTGGGACTAGCGGCGGTGAATGAGCAGTTCTTC. This chain connects TRBV6-5 to TRBJ2-7; 11 bases map to TRBD2. The J call is in doubt because the DNA end fits TRBJ2-1 better. Germline CDR1 and CDR2: MNHEY and SVGAGI. This CDR3 is built from 15 residues.

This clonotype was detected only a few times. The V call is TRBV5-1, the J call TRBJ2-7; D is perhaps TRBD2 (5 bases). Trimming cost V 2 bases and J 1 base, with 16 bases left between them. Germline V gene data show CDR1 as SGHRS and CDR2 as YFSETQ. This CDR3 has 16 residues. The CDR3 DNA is TGCGCCAGCAGCTTAAGAAGCGCCCCGGGGTCCTACGAGCAGTACTTC. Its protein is CASSLRSAPGSYEQYF.